A single sample gave rise to the 2 T cell receptor beta chains below, sequenced in a study of identical twins. TCRdb re-derived calls from the 5' RACE reads in MiXCR, one entry per CDR3 protein. The sample holds a few hundred thousand distinct CDR3 sequences, around a tenth seen once. The same sample was also used in a study of yellow fever vaccine responses in identical twins.

What was sequenced was PBMCs. Receptors were obtained from a woman between 18 and 30 years old in good health.

This clonotype was seen ten or more times. The J gene is TRBJ1-2, the V gene TRBV10-3; D is unresolved. The CDR3 contains 15 residues. The germline CDR1 and CDR2 sequences are ENHRY and SYGVKD. V lost 3 bases to trimming and J lost 0 bases, with 11 bases between them. CDR3 DNA: TGTGCCATCAGTGATCTGGAAGGAACTAACTATGGCTACACCTTC. Translated: CAISDLEGTNYGYTF.

The table lists this clonotype with many counts. The rearrangement uses TRBV5-1 and TRBJ2-1, with no clear D. The CDR3 runs 14 residues. V lost 0 bases and J 6 bases, leaving 10 bases between the germline ends. Germline assignment: CDR1 SGHRS and CDR2 YFSETQ. CDR3 sequence reads: CASSLAKDGNEQFF. The CDR3 DNA follows: TGCGCCAGCAGCTTGGCCAAAGACGGCAATGAGCAGTTCTTC.